This TCR beta chain was observed in a study of cytomegalovirus exposure and HLA in healthy donors. Turning to the study itself: Inside one of the first data releases sat some 93 million unique TCRs taken from HLA-typed donors.

The CDR3 length is 16 residues. The V end lost 1 base, the J end lost 4 bases, and 15 bases lay between the germline ends. CDR1 MGHRA and CDR2 YSYEKL come from the germline V gene. Vbeta (60) and Jbeta (13) primers were used in the PCR. The repertoire was sequenced with immunoSEQ multiplex PCR; TCRdb's copy has only in-frame clones and lacks some. Here the sample spans 150,000 to 200,000 clones, around 82% being singletons. Whole-study results and caveats: Among TCR beta chains, those listed as cytomegalovirus-associated numbered approximately 150. Evidence from a later analysis indicated that most CMV-associated TCR beta chains looked HLA-restricted.

In regard to this clone: What it recognizes is unknown.

This sequence joins TRBV4-1 and TRBJ2-3; D might be TRBD2 (5 bases). The material sequenced was PBMCs. The sequence was collected from a man aged 18 to 30 in good health and CMV-seronegative. CDR3 protein: CASSQASGILADTQYF. CDR3 DNA: TGCGCCAGCAGCCAAGCCTCCGGGATTTTAGCAGATACGCAGTATTTT.